These 22 T cell receptor beta chains came from one sample sequenced in a study of T-cell reconstitution after alpha-beta-depleted transplantation in children. Unique molecular identifiers were incorporated during preparation of the TCRbeta library. TCRdb reprocessed the PCR reads with MiXCR, giving one entry per CDR3 protein. The sample has some 290,000 distinct CDR3 sequences; approximately 23% are singletons. The input for sequencing was PBMCs, mostly from graft donor cells, taken 180 days after TCRalphabeta/CD19-depleted stem cell transplant. These receptors all stem from a male patient aged 5 to 17 who had a stem cell transplant for acute lymphoblastic leukemia, so the T cells may come from the graft donor.

This clonotype was observed a few times. The chain is built from TRBV5-1 and TRBJ2-7; a weak D match, TRBD2 (6 bases). From germline, CDR1 is SGHRS and CDR2 YFSETQ. CDR3 length: 15 amino acids. Between the trimmed V and J ends, which lost 4 bases and 4 bases, there was a span of 18 bases. DNA for the CDR3: TGCGCCAGCAGCGCCTCCTCGGGACTCGGGTACGAGCAGTACTTC. This codes for CASSASSGLGYEQYF.

This clonotype came up a few times. This chain connects TRBV28 to TRBJ1-1; TRBD1 matches 8 bases. V was pared by 9 bases and J by 1 base, with 7 bases of the junction left unmatched. Germline CDR1 MDHEN, CDR2 SYDVKM. The CDR3 contains 14 residues. CDR3 amino acids: CASISQGANTEAFF. The CDR3 DNA reads TGTGCCAGTATTAGCCAGGGGGCGAACACTGAAGCTTTCTTT.

This clonotype was found a few times. This chain joins TRBV12-3 or TRBV12-4 and TRBJ1-1; D might be TRBD1 (5 bases). V gave up 6 bases and J gave up 0 bases, with 11 bases separating them. CDR3 length: 14 amino acids. The CDR3 is CASSQGRLNTEAFF. The CDR3 DNA reads TGTGCCAGCAGCCAGGGACGGCTGAACACTGAAGCTTTCTTT.

V gene TRBV6-5 combines with J gene TRBJ2-5; D not resolved. Trimming removed 0 bases at V and 0 bases at J, with 11 bases between. There are 16 residues in the CDR3. In germline, CDR1 is MNHEY, CDR2 SVGAGI. As DNA, the CDR3 is TGTGCCAGCAGTTACTCCCCCACCTCGTACCAAGAGACCCAGTACTTC. Protein product: CASSYSPTSYQETQYF.

The rearrangement joins TRBV28 to TRBJ1-3; TRBD1 might be the D (6 bases). The CDR3 runs to 16 residues. Germline V gene lookup returns CDR1 MDHEN and CDR2 SYDVKM. The V gene lost 4 bases and the J gene lost 0 bases, with 13 bases spanning the gap. The CDR3 loop reads CASSYPRGASGNTIYF. Here the CDR3 DNA reads TGTGCCAGCAGTTACCCGAGGGGGGCCTCTGGAAACACCATATATTTT.

The chain combines TRBV6-1 with TRBJ1-5; D is unresolved. This CDR3 has 15 amino acids. Trimming removed 4 bases from V and 2 bases from J, with 12 bases in between. Germline V gene lookup returns CDR1 MNHNS and CDR2 SASEGT. The CDR3 region has the DNA TGTGCCAGCAGTGTTCAAGGTGGGGGCAATCAGCCCCAGCATTTT. As protein: CASSVQGGGNQPQHF.

DNA of the CDR3: TGCAGTGCTAGAGATCTTAGGGGGAATCAGCCCCAGCATTTT. It encodes CSARDLRGNQPQHF. The chain joins TRBV20-1 to TRBJ1-5; TRBD1 might be the D (6 bases). CDR1 is DFQATT and CDR2 is SNEGSKA in the germline V gene (reference sequence). V lost 0 bases and J 4 bases, leaving 10 bases between the germline ends. This CDR3 spans 14 amino acids.

This clonotype was picked up one time. The V and J genes are TRBV6-1 and TRBJ2-5; D tentatively reads TRBD1 or TRBD2 (5 bases each). V lost 5 bases and J lost 5, with 15 bases in between. The CDR3 consists of 14 residues. Looked up from germline, CDR1 is MNHNS and CDR2 is SASEGT. The CDR3 bases are TGTGCCAGCAGTATCGGGACCTTAGGGGAGACCCAGTACTTC. Encoded protein: CASSIGTLGETQYF.

With respect to this clonotype: The CDR3 end shows no conserved phenylalanine or tryptophan, and so a read error is likely. The V gene is TRBV20-1, the J gene TRBJ2-2; 8 nucleotides agree with TRBD1. The ends lost 5 bases at V and 3 bases at J; junction bases unmatched: 5. Germline V gene data show CDR1 as DFQATT and CDR2 as SNEGSKA (reference sequence). This CDR3 comprises 14 residues. The CDR3 bases are TGCAGTGCTCCCAGGGGGCTATACACCGGGGAGCTGTTTTCT. Encoded protein: CSAPRGLYTGELFS.

This clonotype was counted only a few times. The chain carries TRBV7-9 and TRBJ2-7; 8 nucleotides match TRBD2. The V segment lost 7 bases and the J segment 3 bases; nucleotides outside the gene matches: 8. In germline, CDR1 is SEHNR, CDR2 FQNEAQ (reference sequence). This CDR3 spans 14 amino acids. The CDR3 here is CASNHSGAHYEQYF. The DNA for the CDR3 is TGTGCCAGCAACCATAGCGGGGCCCACTACGAGCAGTACTTC.

The chain is built from TRBV3-1 and TRBJ2-1; 10 bases match TRBD2. The germline V gene encodes CDR1 LGHDT and CDR2 YNNKEL (reference sequence). The CDR3 runs 14 residues. The ends lost 6 bases at V and 10 bases at J; junction bases unmatched: 9. The CDR3 reads CASSPTSGSPEQFF. The CDR3 nucleotides are TGTGCCAGCAGTCCGACTAGCGGGTCCCCAGAGCAGTTCTTC.

This chain links TRBV2 with TRBJ2-5; 9 bases agree with TRBD1. Germline V lookup: CDR1 SNHLY, CDR2 FYNNEI. This CDR3 is built from 17 residues. V was clipped by 1 base and J by 2 bases; unmatched bases: 8. In DNA form, the CDR3 reads TGTGCCAGCAGTGAAGATAAGACAGGGGGTTTTCAAGAGACCCAGTACTTC. It is translated as CASSEDKTGGFQETQYF.

This clonotype was seen many times. J is TRBJ2-1 and V is TRBV12-3 or TRBV12-4, with 10 bases lining up with TRBD2. There are 15 residues in the CDR3. V dropped 5 bases and J dropped 10; count of bases not matched to a gene: 11. CDR3 amino acids: CASSKGLARSREQFF. DNA for the CDR3: TGTGCCAGCAGTAAGGGACTAGCGCGATCAAGGGAGCAGTTCTTC.

To note about this clonotype: The junction departs from germline at one end; a sequencing error may be responsible. This chain joins TRBV12-3 or TRBV12-4 and TRBJ2-7; D is ambiguous. CDR3 length: 14 amino acids. The CDR3 protein is CASSLGWIAYEQYF. CDR3 coding DNA: TGTGCCAGCAGCTTAGGGTGGATTGCCTACGAGCAGTACTTC.

The chain links TRBV7-3 to TRBJ2-1; TRBD1 is a possible D gene (5 bases). The V end was cut by 2 bases, the J end by 8 bases, with 13 bases between. The CDR3 runs 14 residues. Germline CDR1 is SGHTA and CDR2 is FQGTGA. In DNA form, the CDR3 reads TGTGCCAGCAGCTTAGGGGCGTCCGGTGATGAGCAGTTCTTC. Protein: CASSLGASGDEQFF.

This clonotype has just a few counts. V gene TRBV11-2 combines with J gene TRBJ2-7; tentatively, D is TRBD1 (6 bases). The CDR3 runs to 13 residues. V lost 5 bases, J lost 2 bases, and 10 bases lay in between. The germline V gene encodes CDR1 SGHAT and CDR2 FQNNGV. CDR3 residues: CASSPGHTYEQYF. The DNA for the CDR3 is TGTGCCAGCAGCCCGGGACACACCTACGAGCAGTACTTC.

The J gene is TRBJ2-2, the V gene TRBV11-2; D may match TRBD1 or TRBD2 (5 bases each). Trimming removed 6 bases from V and 6 bases from J, with 14 bases in between. The CDR3 is made up of 14 amino acids. CDR1 is SGHAT and CDR2 is FQNNGV in the germline V gene. The CDR3 loop reads CASRWDVGPGELFF. DNA for the CDR3: TGTGCCAGCAGATGGGACGTGGGGCCCGGGGAGCTGTTTTTT.

This chain joins TRBV4-1 and TRBJ2-3; the match to TRBD1 covers 7 bases. The CDR3 spans 13 residues. J gave up 6 bases and V 6 bases, and 6 bases lay outside the gene matches. Germline V CDR1 and CDR2: MGHRA, YSYEKL. CDR3 DNA sequence: TGCGCCAGCAGACAGGGGTGGTACGATACGCAGTATTTT. It yields the protein CASRQGWYDTQYF.

This chain uses TRBV15 with TRBJ1-2; weak D call: TRBD1 (5 bases). CDR1 LNHNV and CDR2 YYDKDF come from the germline V gene (reference sequence). The ends were cut back, 5 bases at V and 0 bases at J, with 13 bases in the middle. CDR3 length equals 15 residues. Here the CDR3 DNA reads TGTGCCACCAGCGAAGGGGATATCCCTAACTATGGCTACACCTTC. It translates to CATSEGDIPNYGYTF.

There are a few counts of this clonotype. The V and J genes are TRBV21-1 and TRBJ2-5; the table assigns TRBD2, which was not confirmed against the DNA. TRBV21-1 is a pseudogene. This CDR3 region has 14 residues. The CDR3: CASSAQDGRETQYF. The DNA for the CDR3 is TGTGCCAGCAGCGCACAGGACGGGAGGGAGACCCAGTACTTC.

This clonotype has just a few counts. The chain combines TRBV5-6 with TRBJ2-3; D is unresolved. The germline gives CDR1 SGHDT, CDR2 YYEEEE. Trimming removed 2 bases from V and 4 bases from J, with 11 bases in between. The CDR3 consists of 14 residues. CDR3 residues: CASSFVVVADTQYF. The CDR3 DNA reads TGTGCCAGCAGCTTTGTAGTGGTCGCAGATACGCAGTATTTT.

This clonotype occurred a few times. The chain is built from TRBV12-3 or TRBV12-4 and TRBJ2-7; 13 nucleotides line up with TRBD2. Germline trimming cut 6 bases from V and 6 bases from J; bases unmatched to any gene: 11. The CDR3 has 16 residues. DNA for the CDR3: TGTGCCAGCAGCAGCGGGACTAGCGGGATATACTCCGAGCAGTACTTC. It codes for CASSSGTSGIYSEQYF.